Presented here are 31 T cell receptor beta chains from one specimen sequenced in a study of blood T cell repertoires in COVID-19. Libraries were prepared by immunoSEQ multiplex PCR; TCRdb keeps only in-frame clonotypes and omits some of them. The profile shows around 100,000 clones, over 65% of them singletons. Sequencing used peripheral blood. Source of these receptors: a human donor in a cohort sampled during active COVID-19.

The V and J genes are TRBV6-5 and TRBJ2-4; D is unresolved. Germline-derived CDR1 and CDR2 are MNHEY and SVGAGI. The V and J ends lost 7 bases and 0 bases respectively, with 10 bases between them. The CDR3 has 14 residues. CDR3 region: CASNSFIAKNIQYF. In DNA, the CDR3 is TGTGCCAGCAACAGCTTCATAGCCAAAAACATTCAGTACTTC.

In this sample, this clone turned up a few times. As DNA, the CDR3 is TGTGCCAGCAGGTCCGGGACAGGGGCAACTGAAGCTTTCTTT. Translated, it gives CASRSGTGATEAFF. The J gene is TRBJ1-1, the V gene TRBV7-2; TRBD1 matches 10 bases. The V gene end was trimmed by 6 bases and the J gene end by 5 bases; junction bases not matched to a gene: 6. Germline loops: CDR1 SGHTA, CDR2 FQGNSA. The CDR3 length is 14 residues.

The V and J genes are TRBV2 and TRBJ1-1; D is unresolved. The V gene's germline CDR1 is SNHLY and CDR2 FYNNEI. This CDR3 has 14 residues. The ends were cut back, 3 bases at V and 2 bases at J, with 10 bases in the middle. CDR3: CASSEVRENTEAFF. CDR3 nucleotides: TGTGCCAGCAGTGAGGTTCGGGAAAACACTGAAGCTTTCTTT.

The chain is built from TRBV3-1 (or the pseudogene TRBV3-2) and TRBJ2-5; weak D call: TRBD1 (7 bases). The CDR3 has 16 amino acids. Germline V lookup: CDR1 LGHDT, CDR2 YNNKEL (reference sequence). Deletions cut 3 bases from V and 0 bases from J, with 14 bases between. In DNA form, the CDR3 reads TGTGCCAGCAGCCACGGGGGACAGATGTACCAAGAGACCCAGTACTTC. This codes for CASSHGGQMYQETQYF.

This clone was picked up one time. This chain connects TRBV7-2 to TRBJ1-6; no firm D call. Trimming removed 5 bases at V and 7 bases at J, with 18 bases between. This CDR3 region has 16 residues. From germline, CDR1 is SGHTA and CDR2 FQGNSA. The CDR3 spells CASSPRTGLPNSPLHF. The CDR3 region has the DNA TGTGCCAGCAGCCCACGAACCGGACTGCCAAATTCACCCCTCCACTTT. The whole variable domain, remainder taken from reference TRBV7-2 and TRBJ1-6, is GAGVSQSPSNKVTEKGKDVELRCDPISGHTALYWYRQSLGQGLEFLIYFQGNSAPDKSGLPSDRFSAERTGGSVSTLTIQRTQQEDSAVYLCASSPRTGLPNSPLHFGNGTRLTVT.

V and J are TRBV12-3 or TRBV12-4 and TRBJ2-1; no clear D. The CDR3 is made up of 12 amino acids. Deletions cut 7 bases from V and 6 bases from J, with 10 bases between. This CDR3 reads CASTSLANEQFF. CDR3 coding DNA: TGTGCCAGCACCTCGCTGGCCAATGAGCAGTTCTTC.

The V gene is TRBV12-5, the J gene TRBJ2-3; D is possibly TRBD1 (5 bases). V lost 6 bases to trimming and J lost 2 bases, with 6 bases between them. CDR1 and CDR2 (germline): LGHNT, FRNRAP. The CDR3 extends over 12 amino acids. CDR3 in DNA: TGTGCTAGTGGGGGGCCCACAGATACGCAGTATTTT. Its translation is CASGGPTDTQYF.

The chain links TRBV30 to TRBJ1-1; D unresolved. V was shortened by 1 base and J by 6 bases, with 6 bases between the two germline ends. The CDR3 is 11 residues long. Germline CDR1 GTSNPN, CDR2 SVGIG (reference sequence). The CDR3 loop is CAWSGQAEAFF. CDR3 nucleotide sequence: TGTGCCTGGAGTGGGCAGGCTGAAGCTTTCTTT. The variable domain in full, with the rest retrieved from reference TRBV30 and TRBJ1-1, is SQTIHQWPATLVQPVGSPLSLECTVEGTSNPNLYWYRQAAGRGLQLLFYSVGIGQISSEVPQNLSASRPQDRQFILSSKKLLLSDSGFYLCAWSGQAEAFFGQGTRLTVV.

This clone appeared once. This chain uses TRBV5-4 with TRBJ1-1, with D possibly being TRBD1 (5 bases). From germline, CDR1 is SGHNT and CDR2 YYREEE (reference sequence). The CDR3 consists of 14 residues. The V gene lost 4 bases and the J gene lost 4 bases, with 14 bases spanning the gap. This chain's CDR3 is CASSPDGGSTEAFF. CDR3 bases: TGTGCCAGCAGCCCCGACGGGGGAAGCACTGAAGCTTTCTTT.

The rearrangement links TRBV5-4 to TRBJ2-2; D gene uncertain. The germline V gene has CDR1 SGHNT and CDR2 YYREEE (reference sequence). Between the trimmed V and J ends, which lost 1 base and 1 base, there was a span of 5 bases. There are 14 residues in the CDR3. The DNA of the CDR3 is TGTGCCAGCAGCTTGAGCCGGAACACCGGGGAGCTGTTTTTT. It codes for CASSLSRNTGELFF.

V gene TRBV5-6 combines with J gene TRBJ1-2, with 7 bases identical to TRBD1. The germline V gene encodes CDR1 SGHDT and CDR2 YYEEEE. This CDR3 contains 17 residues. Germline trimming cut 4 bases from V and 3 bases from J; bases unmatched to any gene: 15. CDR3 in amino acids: CASSPISGTAGYYGYTF. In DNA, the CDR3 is TGTGCCAGCAGCCCTATCTCCGGGACAGCCGGATACTATGGCTACACCTTC.

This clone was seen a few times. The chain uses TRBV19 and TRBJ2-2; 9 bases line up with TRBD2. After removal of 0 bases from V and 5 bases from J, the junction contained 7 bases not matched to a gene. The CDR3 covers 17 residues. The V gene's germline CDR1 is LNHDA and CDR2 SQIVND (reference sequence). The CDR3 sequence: CASSIEGGRAGTGELFF. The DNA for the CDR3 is TGTGCCAGTAGTATAGAAGGCGGGAGGGCCGGGACCGGGGAGCTGTTTTTT.

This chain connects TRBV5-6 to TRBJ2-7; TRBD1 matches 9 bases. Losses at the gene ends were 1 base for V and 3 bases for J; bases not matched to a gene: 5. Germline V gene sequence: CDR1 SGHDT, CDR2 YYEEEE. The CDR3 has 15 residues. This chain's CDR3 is CASSLPGQGHYEQYF. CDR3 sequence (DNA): TGTGCCAGCAGCTTGCCGGGACAGGGACACTACGAGCAGTACTTC.

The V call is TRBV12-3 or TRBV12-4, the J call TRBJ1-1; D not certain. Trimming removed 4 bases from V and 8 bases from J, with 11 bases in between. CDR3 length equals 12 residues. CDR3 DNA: TGTGCCAGCAGTTCTCCGTACGAGGAAGCTTTCTTT. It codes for CASSSPYEEAFF.

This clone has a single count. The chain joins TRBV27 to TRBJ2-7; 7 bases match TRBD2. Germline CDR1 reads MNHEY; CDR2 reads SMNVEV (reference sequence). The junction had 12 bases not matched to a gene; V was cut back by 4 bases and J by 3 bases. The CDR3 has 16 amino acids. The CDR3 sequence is CASSYRRAGDYYEQYF. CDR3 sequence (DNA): TGTGCCAGCAGTTACCGGAGGGCGGGAGACTACTACGAGCAGTACTTC.

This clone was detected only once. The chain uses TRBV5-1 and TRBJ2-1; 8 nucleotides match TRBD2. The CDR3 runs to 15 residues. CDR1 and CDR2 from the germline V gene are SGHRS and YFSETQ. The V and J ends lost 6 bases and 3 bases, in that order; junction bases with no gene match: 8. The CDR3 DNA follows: TGCGCCAGCACGGAGTCCGGGACTAGCTACAATGAGCAGTTCTTC. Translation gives CASTESGTSYNEQFF.

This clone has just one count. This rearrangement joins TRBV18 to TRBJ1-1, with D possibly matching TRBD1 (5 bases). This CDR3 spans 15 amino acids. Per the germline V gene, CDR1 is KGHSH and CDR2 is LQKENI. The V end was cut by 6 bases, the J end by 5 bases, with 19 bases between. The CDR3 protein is CASSSIGGSWTEAFF. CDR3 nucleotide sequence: TGTGCCAGCTCGTCGATCGGGGGGAGTTGGACTGAAGCTTTCTTT.

The CDR3 sequence: CASSLRGTYTDTQYF. CDR3 DNA: TGCGCCAGCAGCTTGCGGGGAACCTACACAGATACGCAGTATTTT. This chain joins TRBV5-1 and TRBJ2-3; the D gene is possibly TRBD2 (5 bases). This CDR3 has 15 residues. Germline-derived CDR1 and CDR2 are SGHRS and YFSETQ. The germline V and J ends were trimmed by 1 base and 2 bases, with 11 bases remaining between them.

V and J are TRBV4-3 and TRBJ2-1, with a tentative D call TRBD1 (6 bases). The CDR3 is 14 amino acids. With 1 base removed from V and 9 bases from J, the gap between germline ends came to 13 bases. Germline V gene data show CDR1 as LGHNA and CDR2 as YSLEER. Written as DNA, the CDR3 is TGCGCCAGCAGCCAAGTGGACAGCAGGAGTGAGCAGTTCTTC. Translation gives CASSQVDSRSEQFF.

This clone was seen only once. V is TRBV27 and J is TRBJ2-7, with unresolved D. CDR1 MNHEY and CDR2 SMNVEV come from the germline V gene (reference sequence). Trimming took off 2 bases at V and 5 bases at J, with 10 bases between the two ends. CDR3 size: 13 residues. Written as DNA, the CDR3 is TGTGCCAGCAGTTTAAGTACCACAAACGAGCAGTACTTC. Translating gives CASSLSTTNEQYF.

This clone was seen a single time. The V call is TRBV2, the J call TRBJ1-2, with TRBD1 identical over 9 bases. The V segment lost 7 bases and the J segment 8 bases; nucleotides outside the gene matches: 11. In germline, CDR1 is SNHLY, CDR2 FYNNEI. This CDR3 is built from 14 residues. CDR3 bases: TGTGCCAGCAACGCCGCCGGGACAGGGTCGGGCTACACCTTC. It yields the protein CASNAAGTGSGYTF.

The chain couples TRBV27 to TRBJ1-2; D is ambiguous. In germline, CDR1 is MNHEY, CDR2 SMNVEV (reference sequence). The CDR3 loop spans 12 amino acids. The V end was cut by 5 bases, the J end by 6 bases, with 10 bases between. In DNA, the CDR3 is TGTGCCAGCAGTGCGACGGGAGATGGCTACACCTTC. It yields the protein CASSATGDGYTF.

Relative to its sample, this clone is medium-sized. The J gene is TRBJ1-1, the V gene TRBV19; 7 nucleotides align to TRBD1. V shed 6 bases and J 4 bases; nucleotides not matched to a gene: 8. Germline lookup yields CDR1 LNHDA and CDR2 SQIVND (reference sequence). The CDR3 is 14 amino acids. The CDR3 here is CASSWTGKGTEAFF. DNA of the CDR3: TGTGCCAGTAGCTGGACAGGCAAGGGCACTGAAGCTTTCTTT.

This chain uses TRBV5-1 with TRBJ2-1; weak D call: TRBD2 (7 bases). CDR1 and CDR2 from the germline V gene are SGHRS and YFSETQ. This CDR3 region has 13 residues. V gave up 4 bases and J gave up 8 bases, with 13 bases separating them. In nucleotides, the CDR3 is TGCGCCAGCAGCGGCGGGGGCCTCCATGAGCAGTTCTTC. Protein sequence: CASSGGGLHEQFF.

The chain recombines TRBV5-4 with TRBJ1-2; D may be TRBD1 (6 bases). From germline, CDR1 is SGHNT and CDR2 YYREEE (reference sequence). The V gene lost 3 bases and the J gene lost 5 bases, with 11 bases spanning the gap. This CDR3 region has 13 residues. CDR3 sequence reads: CASSSVGQYGYTF. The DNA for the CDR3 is TGTGCCAGCAGCTCGGTCGGACAGTATGGCTACACCTTC.

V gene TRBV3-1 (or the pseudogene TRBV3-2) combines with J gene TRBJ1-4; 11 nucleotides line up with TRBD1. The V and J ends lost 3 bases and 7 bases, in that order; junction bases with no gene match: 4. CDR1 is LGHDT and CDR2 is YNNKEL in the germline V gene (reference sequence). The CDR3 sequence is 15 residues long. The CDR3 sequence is CASSQDRGLFEKLFF. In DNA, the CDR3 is TGTGCCAGCAGCCAGGACAGGGGGCTTTTTGAAAAACTGTTTTTT.

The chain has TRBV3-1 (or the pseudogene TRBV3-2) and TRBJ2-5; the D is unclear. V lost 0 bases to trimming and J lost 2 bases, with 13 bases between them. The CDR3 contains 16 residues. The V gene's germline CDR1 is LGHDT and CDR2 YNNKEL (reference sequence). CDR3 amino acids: CASSQDSFWQQETQYF. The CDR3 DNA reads TGTGCCAGCAGCCAAGATTCTTTTTGGCAGCAAGAGACCCAGTACTTC.

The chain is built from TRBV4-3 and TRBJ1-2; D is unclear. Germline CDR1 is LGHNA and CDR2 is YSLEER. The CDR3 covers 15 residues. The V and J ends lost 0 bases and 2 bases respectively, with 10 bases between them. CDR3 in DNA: TGCGCCAGCAGCCAAGACAGGCGCGGGAACTATGGCTACACCTTC. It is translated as CASSQDRRGNYGYTF.

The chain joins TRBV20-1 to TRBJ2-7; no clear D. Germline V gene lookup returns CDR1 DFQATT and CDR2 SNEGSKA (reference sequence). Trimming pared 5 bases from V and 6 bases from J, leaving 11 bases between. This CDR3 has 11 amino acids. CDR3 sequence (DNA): TGCAGTGCTCTGTTGACTGCCGAGCAGTACTTC. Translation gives CSALLTAEQYF.

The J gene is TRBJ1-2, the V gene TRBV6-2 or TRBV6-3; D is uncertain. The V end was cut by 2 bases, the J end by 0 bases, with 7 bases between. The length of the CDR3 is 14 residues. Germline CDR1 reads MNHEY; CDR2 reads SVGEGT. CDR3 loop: CASSYDTANYGYTF. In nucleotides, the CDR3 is TGTGCCAGCAGTTACGACACAGCTAACTATGGCTACACCTTC.

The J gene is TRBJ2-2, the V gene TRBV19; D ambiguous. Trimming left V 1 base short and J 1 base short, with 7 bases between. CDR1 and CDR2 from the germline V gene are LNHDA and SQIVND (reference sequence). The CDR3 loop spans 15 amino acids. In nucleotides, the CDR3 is TGTGCCAGTAGTATAGGTCAGTTGAACACCGGGGAGCTGTTTTTT. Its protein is CASSIGQLNTGELFF.